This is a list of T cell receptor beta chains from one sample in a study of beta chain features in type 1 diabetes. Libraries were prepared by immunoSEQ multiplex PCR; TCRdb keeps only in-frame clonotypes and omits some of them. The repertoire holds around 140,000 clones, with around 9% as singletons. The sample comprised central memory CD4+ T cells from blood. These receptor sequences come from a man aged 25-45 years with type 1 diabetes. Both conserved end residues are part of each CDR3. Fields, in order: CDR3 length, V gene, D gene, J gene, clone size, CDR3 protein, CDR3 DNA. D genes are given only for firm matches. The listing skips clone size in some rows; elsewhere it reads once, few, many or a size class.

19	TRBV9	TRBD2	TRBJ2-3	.	CASSVGTSGGSASTDTQYF	TGTGCCAGCAGCGTGGGGACTAGCGGGGGGAGCGCAAGCACAGATACGCAGTATTTT
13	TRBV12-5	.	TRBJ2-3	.	CATGSAGANTQYF	TGTGCTACCGGGAGCGCCGGGGCGAATACGCAGTATTTT
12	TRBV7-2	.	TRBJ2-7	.	CASSVTRNEQYF	TGTGCCAGCAGCGTGACTAGAAACGAGCAGTACTTC
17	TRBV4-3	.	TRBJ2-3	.	CASSKAGTRKYTDTQYF	TGCGCCAGCAGCAAAGCCGGGACAAGGAAATACACAGATACGCAGTATTTT
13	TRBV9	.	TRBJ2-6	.	CASSPGGANVLTF	TGTGCCAGCAGCCCGGGGGGGGCCAACGTCCTGACTTTC
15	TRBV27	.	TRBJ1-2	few	CASSPRTEANYGYTF	TGTGCCAGCAGTCCACGGACAGAAGCTAACTATGGCTACACCTTC
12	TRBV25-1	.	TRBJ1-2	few	CASSEVLYGYTF	TGTGCCAGCAGTGAGGTACTCTATGGCTACACCTTC
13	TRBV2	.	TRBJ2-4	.	CASGGTEVNIQYF	TGTGCCAGCGGGGGGACAGAGGTAAACATTCAGTACTTC
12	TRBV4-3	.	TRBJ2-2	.	CASSQVLGELFF	TGCGCCAGCAGCCAAGTTCTCGGGGAGCTGTTTTTT
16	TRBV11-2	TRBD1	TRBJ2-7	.	CASSLAQGALRREQYF	TGTGCCAGCAGCTTAGCTCAGGGGGCTCTCAGGAGGGAGCAGTACTTC
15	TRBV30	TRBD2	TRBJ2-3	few	CAWQRGGAYTDTQYF	TGTGCCTGGCAGCGGGGGGGAGCGTATACAGATACGCAGTATTTT
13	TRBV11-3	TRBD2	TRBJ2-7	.	CASRGTTRYEQYF	TGTGCCAGCAGGGGGACTACCCGTTACGAGCAGTACTTC
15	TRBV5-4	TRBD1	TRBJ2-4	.	CASSLGQEDRDIQYF	TGTGCCAGCAGCCTCGGACAGGAGGATCGGGACATTCAGTACTTC
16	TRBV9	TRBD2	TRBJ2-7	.	CASSVAAAGGPEEQYF	TGTGCCAGCAGCGTAGCTGCGGCGGGGGGGCCGGAAGAGCAGTACTTC
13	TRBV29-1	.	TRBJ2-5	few	CSVGTSNQETQYF	TGCAGCGTTGGAACCAGTAACCAAGAGACCCAGTACTTC
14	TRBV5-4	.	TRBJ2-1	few	CASSSIEGRDEQFF	TGTGCCAGCAGCTCTATCGAGGGTCGCGATGAGCAGTTCTTC
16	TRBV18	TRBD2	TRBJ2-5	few	CASSPPLAGGRETQYF	TGTGCCAGCTCACCACCCTTGGCGGGGGGAAGAGAGACCCAGTACTTC
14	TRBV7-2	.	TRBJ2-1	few	CASSFAVSYNEQFF	TGTGCCAGCAGCTTCGCGGTGTCCTACAATGAGCAGTTCTTC
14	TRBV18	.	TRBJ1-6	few	CASSPREGDSPLHF	TGTGCCAGCTCACCCAGGGAAGGGGATTCACCCCTCCACTTT
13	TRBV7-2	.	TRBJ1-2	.	CASSTFRDYGYTF	TGTGCCAGCAGCACCTTCCGGGACTATGGCTACACCTTC
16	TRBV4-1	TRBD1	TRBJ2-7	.	CASSQAPGQGTYEQYF	TGCGCCAGCAGCCAAGCCCCGGGACAGGGGACCTACGAGCAGTACTTC
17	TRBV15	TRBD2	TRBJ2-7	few	CATSRDGGAGDPYEQYF	TGTGCCACCAGCAGAGATGGTGGAGCGGGGGACCCCTACGAGCAGTACTTC
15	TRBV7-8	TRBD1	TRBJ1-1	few	CASSPGQGMNTEAFF	TGTGCCAGCAGCCCGGGACAGGGGATGAACACTGAAGCTTTCTTT
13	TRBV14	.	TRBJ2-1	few	CASSQDQGQGQFF	TGTGCCAGCAGCCAAGATCAAGGCCAGGGGCAGTTCTTC
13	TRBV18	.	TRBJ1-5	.	CASSPQSNQPQHF	TGTGCCAGCTCACCTCAGAGCAATCAGCCCCAGCATTTT
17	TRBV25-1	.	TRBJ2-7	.	CASSEGGGGSVIYEQYF	TGTGCCAGCAGTGAAGGGGGAGGGGGGAGCGTAATCTACGAGCAGTACTTC
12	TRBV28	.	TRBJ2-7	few	CASSPPLYEQYF	TGTGCCAGCAGTCCCCCCCTTTACGAGCAGTACTTC
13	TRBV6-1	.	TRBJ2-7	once	CASSAELAGEQYF	TGTGCCAGCAGTGCGGAGTTAGCTGGCGAGCAGTACTTC
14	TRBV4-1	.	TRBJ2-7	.	CASSQGILTYEQYF	TGCGCCAGCAGCCAGGGCATATTAACCTACGAGCAGTACTTC
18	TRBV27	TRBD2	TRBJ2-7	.	CASSSREGKGYSVHEQYF	TGTGCCAGCAGTTCCCGGGAGGGGAAGGGTTACTCGGTCCACGAGCAGTACTTC
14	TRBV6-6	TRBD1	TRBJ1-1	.	CASRGAQGDTEAFF	TGTGCCAGCAGGGGGGCACAGGGGGACACTGAAGCTTTCTTT
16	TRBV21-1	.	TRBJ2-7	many	CASSKSGDRKVYEQYF	TGTGCCAGCAGCAAATCCGGAGACAGAAAGGTCTACGAGCAGTACTTC
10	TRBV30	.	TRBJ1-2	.	CAWSRVGYTF	TGTGCCTGGAGTCGGGTTGGCTACACCTTC
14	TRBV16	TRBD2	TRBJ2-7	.	CASSHGSREGEQYF	TGTGCCAGCAGCCACGGGAGCAGGGAGGGGGAGCAGTACTTC
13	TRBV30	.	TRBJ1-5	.	CAWSTGGHQPQHF	TGTGCCTGGAGTACGGGGGGGCATCAGCCCCAGCATTTT
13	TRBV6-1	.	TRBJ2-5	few	CASRLQGQETQYF	TGTGCCAGCAGGCTACAGGGTCAAGAGACCCAGTACTTC
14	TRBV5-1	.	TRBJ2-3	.	CASSSGTTSDTQYF	TGCGCCAGCAGCTCCGGGACAACCTCAGATACGCAGTATTTT
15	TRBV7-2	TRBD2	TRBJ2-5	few	CASSFTGGARETQYF	TGTGCCAGCAGCTTTACCGGGGGGGCGAGAGAGACCCAGTACTTC
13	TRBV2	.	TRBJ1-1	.	CASERRGDTEAFF	TGTGCCTCCGAGCGGCGAGGTGACACTGAAGCTTTCTTT
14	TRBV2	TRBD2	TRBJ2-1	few	CASNPGLAAAEQFF	TGTGCCAGCAACCCGGGACTAGCGGCTGCTGAGCAGTTCTTC
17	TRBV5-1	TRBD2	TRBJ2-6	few	CASSFGLAGTGANVLTF	TGCGCCAGCAGCTTTGGACTAGCTGGAACTGGGGCCAACGTCCTGACTTTC
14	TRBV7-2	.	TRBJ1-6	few	CASSSESRNSPLHF	TGTGCCAGCAGCTCCGAGAGTCGGAATTCACCCCTCCACTTT
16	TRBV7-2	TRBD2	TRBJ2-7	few	CASSLVAISGGYEQYF	TGTGCCAGCAGCTTAGTCGCGATTAGCGGGGGGTACGAGCAGTACTTC
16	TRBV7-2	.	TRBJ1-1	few	CASSQLQGKGNTEAFF	TGTGCCAGCAGCCAGCTTCAGGGTAAGGGAAACACTGAAGCTTTCTTT
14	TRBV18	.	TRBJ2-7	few	CASSPPAGDYEQYF	TGTGCCAGCTCACCACCGGCAGGGGACTACGAGCAGTACTTC
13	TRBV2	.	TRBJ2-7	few	CASSGELSYEQYF	TGTGCCAGCAGTGGGGAGTTGTCCTACGAGCAGTACTTC
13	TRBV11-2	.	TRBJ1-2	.	CASSFNQGYGYTF	TGTGCCAGCAGCTTCAACCAGGGGTATGGCTACACCTTC
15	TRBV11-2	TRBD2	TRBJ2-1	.	CASMGLTGGYNEQFF	TGTGCCAGCATGGGTTTAACGGGGGGATACAATGAGCAGTTCTTC
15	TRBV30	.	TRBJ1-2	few	CAWSVGRGANYGYTF	TGTGCCTGGAGTGTAGGGCGGGGCGCTAACTATGGCTACACCTTC
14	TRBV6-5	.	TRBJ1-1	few	CASRDQDRNTEAFF	TGTGCCAGCAGGGACCAGGACAGGAACACTGAAGCTTTCTTT
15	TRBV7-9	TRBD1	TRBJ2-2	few	CASSHDRGFTGELFF	TGTGCCAGCAGCCATGACAGGGGGTTCACCGGGGAGCTGTTTTTT
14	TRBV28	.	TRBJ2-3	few	CASSSAASTDTQYF	TGTGCCAGCAGTTCAGCGGCGAGCACAGATACGCAGTATTTT
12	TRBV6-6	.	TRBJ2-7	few	CASNTAGREQYF	TGTGCCAGCAACACCGCAGGGCGCGAGCAGTACTTC
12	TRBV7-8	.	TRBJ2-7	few	CASSLGTDEQYF	TGTGCCAGCAGCTTAGGGACAGACGAGCAGTACTTC
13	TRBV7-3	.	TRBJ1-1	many	CASSLTGATEAFF	TGTGCCAGCAGCTTAACTGGGGCCACTGAAGCTTTCTTT
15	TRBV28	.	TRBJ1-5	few	CASSPAGGADQPQHF	TGTGCCAGCAGTCCAGCGGGGGGGGCAGATCAGCCCCAGCATTTT
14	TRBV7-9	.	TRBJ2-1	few	CASSFSSVGEEQFF	TGTGCCAGCAGCTTCTCTAGCGTTGGGGAGGAGCAGTTCTTC
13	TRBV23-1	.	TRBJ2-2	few	CASSRRAGGELFF	TGCGCCAGCAGTCGGCGGGCGGGCGGGGAGCTGTTTTTT